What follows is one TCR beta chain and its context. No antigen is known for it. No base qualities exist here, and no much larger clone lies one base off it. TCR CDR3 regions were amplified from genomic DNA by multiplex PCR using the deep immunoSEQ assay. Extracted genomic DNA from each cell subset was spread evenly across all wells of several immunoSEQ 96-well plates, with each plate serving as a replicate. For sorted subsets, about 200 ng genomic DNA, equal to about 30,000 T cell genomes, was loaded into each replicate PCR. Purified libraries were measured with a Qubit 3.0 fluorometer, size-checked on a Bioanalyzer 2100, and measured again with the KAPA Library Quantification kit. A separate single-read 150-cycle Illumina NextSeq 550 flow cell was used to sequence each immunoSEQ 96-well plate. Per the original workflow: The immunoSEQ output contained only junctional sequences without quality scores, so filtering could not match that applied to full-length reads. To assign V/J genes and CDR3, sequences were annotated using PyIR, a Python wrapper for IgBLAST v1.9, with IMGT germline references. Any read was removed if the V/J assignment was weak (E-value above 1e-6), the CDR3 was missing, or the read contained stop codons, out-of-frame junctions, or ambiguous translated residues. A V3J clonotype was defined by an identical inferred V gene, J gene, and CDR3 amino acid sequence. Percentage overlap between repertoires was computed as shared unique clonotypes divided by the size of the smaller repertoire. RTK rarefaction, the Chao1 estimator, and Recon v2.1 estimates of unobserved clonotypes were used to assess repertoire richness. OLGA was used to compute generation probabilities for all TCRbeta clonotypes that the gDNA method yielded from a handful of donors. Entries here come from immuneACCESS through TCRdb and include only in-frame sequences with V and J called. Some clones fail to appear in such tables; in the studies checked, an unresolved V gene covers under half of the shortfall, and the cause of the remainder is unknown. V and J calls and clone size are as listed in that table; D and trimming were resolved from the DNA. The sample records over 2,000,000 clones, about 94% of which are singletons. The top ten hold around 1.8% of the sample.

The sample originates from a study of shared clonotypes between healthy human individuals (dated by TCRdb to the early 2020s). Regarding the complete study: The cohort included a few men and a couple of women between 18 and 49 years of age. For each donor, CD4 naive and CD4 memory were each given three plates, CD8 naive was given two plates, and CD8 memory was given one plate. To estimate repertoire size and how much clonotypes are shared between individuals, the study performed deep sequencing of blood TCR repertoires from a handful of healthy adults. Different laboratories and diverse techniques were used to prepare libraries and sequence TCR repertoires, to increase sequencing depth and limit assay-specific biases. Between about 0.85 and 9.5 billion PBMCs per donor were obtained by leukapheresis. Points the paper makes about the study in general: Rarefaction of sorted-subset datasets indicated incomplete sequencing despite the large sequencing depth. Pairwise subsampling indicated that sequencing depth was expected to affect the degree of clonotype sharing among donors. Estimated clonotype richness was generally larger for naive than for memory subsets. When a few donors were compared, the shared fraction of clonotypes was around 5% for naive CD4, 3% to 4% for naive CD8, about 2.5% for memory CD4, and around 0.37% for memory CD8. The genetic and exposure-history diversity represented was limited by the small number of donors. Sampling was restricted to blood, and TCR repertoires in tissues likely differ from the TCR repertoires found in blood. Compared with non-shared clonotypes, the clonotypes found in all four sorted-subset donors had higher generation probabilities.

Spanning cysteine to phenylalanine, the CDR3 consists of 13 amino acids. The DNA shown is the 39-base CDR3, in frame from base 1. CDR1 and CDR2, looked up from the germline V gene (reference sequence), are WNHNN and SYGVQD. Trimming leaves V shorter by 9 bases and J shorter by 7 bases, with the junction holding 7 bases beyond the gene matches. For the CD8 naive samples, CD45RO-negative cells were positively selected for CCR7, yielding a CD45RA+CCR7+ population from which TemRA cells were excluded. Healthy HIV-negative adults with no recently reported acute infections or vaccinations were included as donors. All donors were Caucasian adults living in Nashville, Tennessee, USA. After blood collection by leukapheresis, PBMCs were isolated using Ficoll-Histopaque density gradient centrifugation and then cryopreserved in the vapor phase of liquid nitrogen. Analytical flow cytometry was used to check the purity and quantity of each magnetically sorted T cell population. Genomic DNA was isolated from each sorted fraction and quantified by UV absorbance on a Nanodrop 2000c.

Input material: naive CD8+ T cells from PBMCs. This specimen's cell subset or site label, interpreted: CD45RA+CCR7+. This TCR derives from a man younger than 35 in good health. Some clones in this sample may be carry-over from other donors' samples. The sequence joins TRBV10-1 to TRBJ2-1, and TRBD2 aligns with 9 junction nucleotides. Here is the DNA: TGCGCCAGTGGTAGCGGGAGAGGTAATGAGCAGTTCTTC. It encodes CASGSGRGNEQFF.